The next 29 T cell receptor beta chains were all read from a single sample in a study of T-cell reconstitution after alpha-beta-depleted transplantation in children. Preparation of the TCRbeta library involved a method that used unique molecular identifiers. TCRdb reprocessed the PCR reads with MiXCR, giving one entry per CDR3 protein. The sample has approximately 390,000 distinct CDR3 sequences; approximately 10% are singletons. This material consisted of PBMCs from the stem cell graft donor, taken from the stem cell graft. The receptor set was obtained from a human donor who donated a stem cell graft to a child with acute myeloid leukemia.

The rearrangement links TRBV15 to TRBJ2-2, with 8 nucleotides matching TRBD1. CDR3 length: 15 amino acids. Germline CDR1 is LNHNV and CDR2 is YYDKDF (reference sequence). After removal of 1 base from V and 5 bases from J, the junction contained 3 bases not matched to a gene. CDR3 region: CATSRGRTGTGELFF. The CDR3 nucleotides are TGTGCCACCAGCAGAGGCCGGACAGGGACCGGGGAGCTGTTTTTT.

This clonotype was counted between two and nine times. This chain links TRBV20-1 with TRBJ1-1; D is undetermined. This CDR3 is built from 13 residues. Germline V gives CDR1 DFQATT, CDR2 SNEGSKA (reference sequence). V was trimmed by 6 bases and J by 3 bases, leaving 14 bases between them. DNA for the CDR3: TGCAGTGCAGTGGGAGCCATGGACACTGAAGCTTTCTTT. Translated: CSAVGAMDTEAFF.

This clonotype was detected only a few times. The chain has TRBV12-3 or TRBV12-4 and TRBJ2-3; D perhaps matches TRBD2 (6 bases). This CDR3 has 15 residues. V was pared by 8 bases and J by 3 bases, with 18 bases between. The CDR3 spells CASCGAMGRTDTQYF. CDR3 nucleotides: TGTGCCAGCTGCGGGGCGATGGGTAGAACAGATACGCAGTATTTT.

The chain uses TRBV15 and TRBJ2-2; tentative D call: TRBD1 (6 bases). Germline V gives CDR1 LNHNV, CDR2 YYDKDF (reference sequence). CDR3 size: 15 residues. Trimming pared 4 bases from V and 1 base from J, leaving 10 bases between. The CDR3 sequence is CATSNFRGNTGELFF. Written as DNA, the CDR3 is TGTGCCACCAGCAACTTCAGGGGGAACACCGGGGAGCTGTTTTTT.

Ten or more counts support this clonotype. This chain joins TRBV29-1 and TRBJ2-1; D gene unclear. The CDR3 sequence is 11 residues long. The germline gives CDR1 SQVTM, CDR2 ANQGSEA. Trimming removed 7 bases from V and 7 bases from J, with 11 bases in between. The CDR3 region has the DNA TGCAGCGCGACCAGGTTGAATGAGCAGTTCTTC. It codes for CSATRLNEQFF.

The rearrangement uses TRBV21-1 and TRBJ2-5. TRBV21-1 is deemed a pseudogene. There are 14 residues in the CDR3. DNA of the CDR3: TGTGCCAGCAGCAATCTGGGTCAGAGCGAGACCCAGTACTTC. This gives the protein CASSNLGQSETQYF.

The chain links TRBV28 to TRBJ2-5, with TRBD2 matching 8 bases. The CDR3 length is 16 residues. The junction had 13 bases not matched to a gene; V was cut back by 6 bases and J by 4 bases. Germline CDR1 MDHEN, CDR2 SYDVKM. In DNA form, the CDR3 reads TGTGCCAGCAGCCTTAGCGGGGCACCCACGGGAGAGACCCAGTACTTC. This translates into CASSLSGAPTGETQYF.

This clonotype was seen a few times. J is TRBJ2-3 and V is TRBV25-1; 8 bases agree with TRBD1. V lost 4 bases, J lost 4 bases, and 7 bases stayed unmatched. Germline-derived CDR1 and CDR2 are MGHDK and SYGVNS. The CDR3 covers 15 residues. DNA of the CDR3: TGTGCCAGCAGTGTACCCGGACAGGGACCAGATACGCAGTATTTT. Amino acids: CASSVPGQGPDTQYF.

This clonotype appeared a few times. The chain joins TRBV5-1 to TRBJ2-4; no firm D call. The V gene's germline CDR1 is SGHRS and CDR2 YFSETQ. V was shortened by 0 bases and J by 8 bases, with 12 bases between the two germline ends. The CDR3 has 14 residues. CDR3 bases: TGCGCCAGCAGCTTGGCCGTTGGGTCCGACATTCAGTACTTC. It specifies CASSLAVGSDIQYF.

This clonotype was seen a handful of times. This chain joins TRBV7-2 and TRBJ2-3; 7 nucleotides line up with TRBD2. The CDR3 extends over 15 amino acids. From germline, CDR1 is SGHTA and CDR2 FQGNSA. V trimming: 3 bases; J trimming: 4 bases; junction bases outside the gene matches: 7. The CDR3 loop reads CASSLRLSGADTQYF. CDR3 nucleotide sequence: TGTGCCAGCAGCTTGAGACTCAGCGGGGCAGATACGCAGTATTTT.

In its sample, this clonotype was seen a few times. The CDR3 coding sequence is TGTGCCAGCAGCGCGACTGGTGCAGATACGCAGTATTTT. Amino acids: CASSATGADTQYF. The V and J genes are TRBV9 and TRBJ2-3, with no clear D. Per the germline V gene, CDR1 is SGDLS and CDR2 is YYNGEE. V lost 3 bases to trimming and J lost 4 bases, with 9 bases between them. The CDR3 has 13 amino acids. Using reference TRBV9 and TRBJ2-3 for the parts outside the CDR3, the full variable domain is DSGVTQTPKHLITATGQRVTLRCSPRSGDLSVYWYQQSLDQGLQFLIQYYNGEERAKGNILERFSAQQFPDLHSELNLSSLELGDSALYFCASSATGADTQYFGPGTRLTVL.

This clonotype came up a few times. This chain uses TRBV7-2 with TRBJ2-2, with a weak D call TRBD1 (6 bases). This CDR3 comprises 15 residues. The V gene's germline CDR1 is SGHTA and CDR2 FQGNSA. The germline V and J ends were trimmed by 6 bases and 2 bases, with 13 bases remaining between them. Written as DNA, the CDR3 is TGTGCCAGCAGTTCCAGGGGATCCAACACCGGGGAGCTGTTTTTT. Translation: CASSSRGSNTGELFF.

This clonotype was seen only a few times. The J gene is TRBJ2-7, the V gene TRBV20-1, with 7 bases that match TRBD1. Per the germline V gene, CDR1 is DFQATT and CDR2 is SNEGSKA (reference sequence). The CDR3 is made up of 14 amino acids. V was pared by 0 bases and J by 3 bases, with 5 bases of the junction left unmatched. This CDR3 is CSARDRQGVYEQYF. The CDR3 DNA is TGCAGTGCTAGAGATAGACAGGGAGTCTACGAGCAGTACTTC.

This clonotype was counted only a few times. In DNA, the CDR3 is TGTGCCAGCCGATCAGACAGGTCGTCTGGCTACACCTTC. Its protein is CASRSDRSSGYTF. This rearrangement joins TRBV2 to TRBJ1-2; perhaps TRBD1 as D (6 bases). The V end was cut by 8 bases, the J end by 7 bases, with 17 bases between. The germline gives CDR1 SNHLY, CDR2 FYNNEI. CDR3 size: 13 residues.

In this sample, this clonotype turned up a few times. DNA of the CDR3: TGTGCCAGCAGCGCCGGGACAGGTTTCCAAGAGACCCAGTACTTC. Protein: CASSAGTGFQETQYF. The V call is TRBV7-9, the J call TRBJ2-5; 8 bases are a match to TRBD1. Germline loops: CDR1 SEHNR, CDR2 FQNEAQ (reference sequence). The CDR3 is 15 residues long. V shed 5 bases, J shed 1 base, and the junction held 6 bases outside the gene matches.

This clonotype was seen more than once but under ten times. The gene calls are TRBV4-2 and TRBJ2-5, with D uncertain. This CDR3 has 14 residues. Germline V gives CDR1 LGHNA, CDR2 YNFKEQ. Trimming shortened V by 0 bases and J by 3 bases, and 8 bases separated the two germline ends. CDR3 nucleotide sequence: TGTGCCAGCAGCCAAGATCGAGGAAAAGAGACCCAGTACTTC. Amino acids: CASSQDRGKETQYF.

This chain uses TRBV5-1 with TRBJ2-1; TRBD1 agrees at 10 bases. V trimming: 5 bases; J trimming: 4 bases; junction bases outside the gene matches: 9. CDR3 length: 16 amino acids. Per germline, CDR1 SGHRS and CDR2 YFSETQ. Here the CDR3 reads CASSPTGTGDYNEQFF. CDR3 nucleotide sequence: TGCGCCAGCAGTCCGACCGGGACAGGGGATTACAATGAGCAGTTCTTC.

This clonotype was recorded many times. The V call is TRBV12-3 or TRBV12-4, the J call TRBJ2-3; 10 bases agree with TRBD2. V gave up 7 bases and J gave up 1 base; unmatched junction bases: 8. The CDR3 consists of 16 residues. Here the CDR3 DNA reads TGTGCCAGCAACCCCGGGACTAGCGTCCGCACAGATACGCAGTATTTT. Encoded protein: CASNPGTSVRTDTQYF.

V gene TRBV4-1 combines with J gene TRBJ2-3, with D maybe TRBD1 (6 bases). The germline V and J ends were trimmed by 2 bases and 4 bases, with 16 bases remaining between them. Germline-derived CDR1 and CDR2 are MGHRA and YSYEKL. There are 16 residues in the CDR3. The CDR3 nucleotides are TGCGCCAGCAGCCAATCGGGCCAGGGGCGCCCAGATACGCAGTATTTT. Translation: CASSQSGQGRPDTQYF.

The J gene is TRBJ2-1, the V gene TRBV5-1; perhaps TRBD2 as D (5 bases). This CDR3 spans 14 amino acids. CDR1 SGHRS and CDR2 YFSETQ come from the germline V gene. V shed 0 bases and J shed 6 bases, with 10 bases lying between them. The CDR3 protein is CASSLGQRSNEQFF. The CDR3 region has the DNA TGCGCCAGCAGCTTGGGCCAGCGGAGCAATGAGCAGTTCTTC.

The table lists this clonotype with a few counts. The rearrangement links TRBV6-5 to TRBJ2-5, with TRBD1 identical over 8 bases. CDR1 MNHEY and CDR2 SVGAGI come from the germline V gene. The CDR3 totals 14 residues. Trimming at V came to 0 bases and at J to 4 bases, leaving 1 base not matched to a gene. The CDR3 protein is CASSYSGQVETQYF. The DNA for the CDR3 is TGTGCCAGCAGTTACTCGGGACAGGTAGAGACCCAGTACTTC.

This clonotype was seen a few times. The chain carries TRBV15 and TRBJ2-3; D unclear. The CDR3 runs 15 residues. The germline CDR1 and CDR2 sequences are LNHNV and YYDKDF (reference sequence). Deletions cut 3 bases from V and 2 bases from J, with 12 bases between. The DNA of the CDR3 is TGTGCCACCAGCAGGGACGGCAGACCCACAGATACGCAGTATTTT. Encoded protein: CATSRDGRPTDTQYF.

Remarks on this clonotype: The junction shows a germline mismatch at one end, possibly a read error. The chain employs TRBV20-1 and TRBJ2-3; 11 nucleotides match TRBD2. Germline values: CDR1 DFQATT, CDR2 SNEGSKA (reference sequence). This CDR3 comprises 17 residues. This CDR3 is CCARSTSGRRGTDTQYF. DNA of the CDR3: TGCTGTGCCCGAAGCACTAGCGGGAGAAGGGGCACAGATACGCAGTATTTT.

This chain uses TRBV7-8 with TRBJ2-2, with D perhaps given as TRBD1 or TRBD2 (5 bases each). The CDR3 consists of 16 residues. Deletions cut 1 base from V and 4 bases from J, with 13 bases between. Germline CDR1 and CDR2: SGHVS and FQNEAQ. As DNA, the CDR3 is TGTGCCAGCAGCTTAGTTGGGACGGTGGGCACCGGGGAGCTGTTTTTT. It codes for CASSLVGTVGTGELFF. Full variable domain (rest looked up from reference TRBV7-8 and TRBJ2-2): GAGVSQSPRYKVAKRGQDVALRCDPISGHVSLFWYQQALGQGPEFLTYFQNEAQLDKSGLPSDRFFAERPEGSVSTLKIQRTQQEDSAVYLCASSLVGTVGTGELFFGEGSRLTVL.

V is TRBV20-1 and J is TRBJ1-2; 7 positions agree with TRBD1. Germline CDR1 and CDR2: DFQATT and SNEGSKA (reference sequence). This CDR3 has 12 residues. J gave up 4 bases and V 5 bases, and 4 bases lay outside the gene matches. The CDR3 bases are TGCAGTGCTCCAGGGGGTCTCTATGGCTACACCTTC. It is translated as CSAPGGLYGYTF.

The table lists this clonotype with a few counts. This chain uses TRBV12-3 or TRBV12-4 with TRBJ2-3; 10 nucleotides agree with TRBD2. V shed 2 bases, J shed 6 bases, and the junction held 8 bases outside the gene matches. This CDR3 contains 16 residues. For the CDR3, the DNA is TGTGCCAGCAGTTTAATCCTAGCGGGGGCCGGGGATACGCAGTATTTT. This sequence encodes CASSLILAGAGDTQYF.

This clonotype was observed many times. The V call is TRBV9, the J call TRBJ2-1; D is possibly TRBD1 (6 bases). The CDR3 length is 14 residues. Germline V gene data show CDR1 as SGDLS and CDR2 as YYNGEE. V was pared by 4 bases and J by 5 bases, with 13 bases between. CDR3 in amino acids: CASSSQTGNNEQFF. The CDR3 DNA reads TGTGCCAGCAGCTCCCAGACAGGTAACAATGAGCAGTTCTTC.

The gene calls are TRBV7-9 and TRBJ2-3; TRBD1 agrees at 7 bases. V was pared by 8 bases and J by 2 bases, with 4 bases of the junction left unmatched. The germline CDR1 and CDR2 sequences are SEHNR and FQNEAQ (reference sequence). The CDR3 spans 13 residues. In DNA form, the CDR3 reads TGTGCCAGCGGGACAGACCTCACAGATACGCAGTATTTT. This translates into CASGTDLTDTQYF.

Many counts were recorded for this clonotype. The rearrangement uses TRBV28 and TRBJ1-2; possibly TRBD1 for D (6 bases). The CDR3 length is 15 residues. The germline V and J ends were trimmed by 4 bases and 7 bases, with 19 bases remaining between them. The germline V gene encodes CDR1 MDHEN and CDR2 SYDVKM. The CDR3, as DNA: TGTGCCAGCAGTTCCGAGGGCGGGGGGCTAGGTGGCTACACCTTC. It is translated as CASSSEGGGLGGYTF.